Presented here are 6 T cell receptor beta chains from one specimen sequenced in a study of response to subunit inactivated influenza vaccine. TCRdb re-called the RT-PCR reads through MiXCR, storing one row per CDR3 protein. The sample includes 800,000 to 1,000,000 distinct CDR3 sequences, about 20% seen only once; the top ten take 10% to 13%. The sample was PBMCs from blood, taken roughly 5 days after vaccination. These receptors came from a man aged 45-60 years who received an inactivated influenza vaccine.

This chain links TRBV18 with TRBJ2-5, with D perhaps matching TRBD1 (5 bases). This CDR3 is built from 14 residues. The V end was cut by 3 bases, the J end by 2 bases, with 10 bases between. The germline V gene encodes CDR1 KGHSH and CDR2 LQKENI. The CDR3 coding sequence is TGTGCCAGCTCACCGGACATCCGACAAGAGACCCAGTACTTC. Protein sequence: CASSPDIRQETQYF.

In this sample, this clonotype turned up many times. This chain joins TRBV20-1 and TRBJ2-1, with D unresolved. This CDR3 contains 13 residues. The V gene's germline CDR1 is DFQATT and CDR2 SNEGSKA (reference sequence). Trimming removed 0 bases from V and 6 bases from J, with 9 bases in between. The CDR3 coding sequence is TGCAGTGCTAGAGATTTACTAACCAATGAGCAGTTCTTC. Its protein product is CSARDLLTNEQFF.

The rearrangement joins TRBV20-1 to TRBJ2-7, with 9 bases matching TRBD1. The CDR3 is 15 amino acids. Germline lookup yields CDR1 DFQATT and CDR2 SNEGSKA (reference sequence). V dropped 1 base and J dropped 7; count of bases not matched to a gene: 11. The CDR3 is CSARATGTGTGEQYF. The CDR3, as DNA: TGCAGTGCTAGAGCTACTGGGACAGGGACGGGGGAGCAGTACTTC.

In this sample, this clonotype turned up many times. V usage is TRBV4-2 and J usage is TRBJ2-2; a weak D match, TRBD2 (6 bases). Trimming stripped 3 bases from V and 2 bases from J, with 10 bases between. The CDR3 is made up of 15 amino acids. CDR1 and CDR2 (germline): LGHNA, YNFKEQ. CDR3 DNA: TGTGCCAGCAGCCAGGGAACTAGCAACACCGGGGAGCTGTTTTTT. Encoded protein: CASSQGTSNTGELFF.

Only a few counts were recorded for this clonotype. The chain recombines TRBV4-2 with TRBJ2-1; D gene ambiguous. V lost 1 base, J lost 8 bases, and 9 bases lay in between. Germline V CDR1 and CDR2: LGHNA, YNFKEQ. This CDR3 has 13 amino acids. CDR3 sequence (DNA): TGTGCCAGCAGCCAAGTGGGTACAGATGAGCAGTTCTTC. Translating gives CASSQVGTDEQFF.

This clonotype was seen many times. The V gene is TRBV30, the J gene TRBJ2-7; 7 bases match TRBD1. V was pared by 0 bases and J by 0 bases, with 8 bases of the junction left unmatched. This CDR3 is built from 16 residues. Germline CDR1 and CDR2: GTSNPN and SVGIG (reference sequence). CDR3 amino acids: CAWSVYPTGSSYEQYF. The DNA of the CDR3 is TGTGCCTGGAGTGTGTACCCGACAGGGAGCTCCTACGAGCAGTACTTC. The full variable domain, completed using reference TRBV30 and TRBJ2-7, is SQTIHQWPATLVQPVGSPLSLECTVEGTSNPNLYWYRQAAGRGLQLLFYSVGIGQISSEVPQNLSASRPQDRQFILSSKKLLLSDSGFYLCAWSVYPTGSSYEQYFGPGTRLTVT.